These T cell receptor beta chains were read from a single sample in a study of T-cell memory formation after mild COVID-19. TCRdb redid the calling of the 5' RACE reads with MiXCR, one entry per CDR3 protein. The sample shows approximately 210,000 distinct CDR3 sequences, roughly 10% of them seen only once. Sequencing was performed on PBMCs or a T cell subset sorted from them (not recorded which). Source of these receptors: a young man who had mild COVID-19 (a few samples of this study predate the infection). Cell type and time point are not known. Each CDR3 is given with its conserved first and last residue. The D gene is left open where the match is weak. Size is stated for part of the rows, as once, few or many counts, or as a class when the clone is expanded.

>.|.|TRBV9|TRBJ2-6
CASSQPPGLYFSGANVLTF
TGTGCCAGCAGCCAGCCCCCGGGACTTTACTTCTCTGGGGCCAACGTCCTGACTTTC
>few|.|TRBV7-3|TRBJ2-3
CASSRASWGDTQYF
TGTGCCAGCAGCCGGGCCTCTTGGGGAGATACGCAGTATTTT
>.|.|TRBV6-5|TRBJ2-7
CASSRLALGSYEQYF
TGTGCCAGCAGCAGGCTGGCCCTGGGCTCCTACGAGCAGTACTTC
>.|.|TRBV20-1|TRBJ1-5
CSARQGNDQPQHF
TGCAGTGCTAGACAGGGAAACGATCAGCCCCAGCATTTT
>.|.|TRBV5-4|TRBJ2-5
CASSRQDQETQYF
TGTGCCAGCAGCAGGCAGGACCAAGAGACCCAGTACTTC
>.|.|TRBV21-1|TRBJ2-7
CASPDWCEQYF
TGTGCCAGCCCCGATTGGTGCGAGCAGTACTTC
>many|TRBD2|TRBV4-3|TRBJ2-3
CASSQSRLAGDTQYF
TGCGCCAGCAGTCAATCCAGGCTAGCGGGGGATACGCAGTATTTT
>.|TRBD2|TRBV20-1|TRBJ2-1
CSASGLAGGMDEQFF
TGCAGTGCTTCGGGACTAGCGGGGGGAATGGATGAGCAGTTCTTC
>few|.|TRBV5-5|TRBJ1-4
CASSPGGAGSGKRLFF
TGTGCCAGCAGCCCAGGCGGCGCAGGGTCGGGGAAACGACTGTTTTTT
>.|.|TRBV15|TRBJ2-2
CATSRGHRNTGELFF
TGTGCCACCAGCAGGGGACACAGAAACACCGGGGAGCTGTTTTTT
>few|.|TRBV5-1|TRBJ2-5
CASSLVSSHQETQYF
TGCGCCAGCAGCTTGGTATCATCCCACCAAGAGACCCAGTACTTC
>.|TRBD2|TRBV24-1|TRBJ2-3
CATSLAGATDTQYF
TGTGCCACCAGTCTAGCGGGGGCTACAGATACGCAGTATTTT
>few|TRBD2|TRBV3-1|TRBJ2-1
CASSQPTHLAGSSYNEQFF
TGTGCCAGCAGCCAACCTACTCATCTAGCGGGGAGCTCCTACAATGAGCAGTTCTTC